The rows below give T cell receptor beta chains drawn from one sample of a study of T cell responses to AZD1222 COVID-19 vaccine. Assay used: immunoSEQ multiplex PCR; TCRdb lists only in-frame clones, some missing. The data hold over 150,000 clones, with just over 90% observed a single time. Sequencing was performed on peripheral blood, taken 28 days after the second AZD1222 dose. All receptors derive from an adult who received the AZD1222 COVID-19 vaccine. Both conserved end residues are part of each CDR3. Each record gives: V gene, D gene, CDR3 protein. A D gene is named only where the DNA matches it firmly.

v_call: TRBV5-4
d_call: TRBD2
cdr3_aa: CASSSPSGSTYNEQFF

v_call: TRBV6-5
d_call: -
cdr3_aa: CASSFGANGNSPLHF

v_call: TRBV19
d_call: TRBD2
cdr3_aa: CASSPGLGGGELFF

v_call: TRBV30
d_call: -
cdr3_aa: CAGDSPKPYF

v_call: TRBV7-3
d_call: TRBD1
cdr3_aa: CASSLMPTGVYEQYF

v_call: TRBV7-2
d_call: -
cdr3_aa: CATLGALPIGANVLTF

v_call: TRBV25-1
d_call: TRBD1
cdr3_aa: CASSEGTGGMDGYTF

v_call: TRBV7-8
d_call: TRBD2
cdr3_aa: CASGSRLAGATDEQFF

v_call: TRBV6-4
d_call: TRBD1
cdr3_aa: CASSPTGGSYNEQFF

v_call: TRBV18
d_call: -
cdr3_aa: CASSPGTASYEQYF

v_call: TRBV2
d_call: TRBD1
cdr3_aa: CASSFAGTGLRGANVLTF

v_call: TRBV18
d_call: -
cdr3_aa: CASSPAEGYYGYTF

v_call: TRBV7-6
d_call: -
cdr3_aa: CASSLDAGLSSYEQYF

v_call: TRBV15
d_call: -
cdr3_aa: CATSRDGSGASEAFF

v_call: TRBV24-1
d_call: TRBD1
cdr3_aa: CATSSPGQGVGELFF

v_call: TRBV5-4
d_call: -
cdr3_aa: CASSLLGTLSSYEQYF

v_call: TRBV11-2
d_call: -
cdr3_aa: CASSLENGFFGGQYF

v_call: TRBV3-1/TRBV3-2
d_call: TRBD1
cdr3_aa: CASSHPGQGPAGANVLTF

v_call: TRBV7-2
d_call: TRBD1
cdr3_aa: CASSPRSGQGDSPLHF

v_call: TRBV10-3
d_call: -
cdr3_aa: CAPRDGRNEKLFF

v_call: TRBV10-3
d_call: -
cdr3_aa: CAISGPGDSNQPQHF

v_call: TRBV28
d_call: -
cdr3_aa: CASSTTPGQSRNTIYF

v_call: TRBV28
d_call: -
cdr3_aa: CASRIRTVNTEAFF

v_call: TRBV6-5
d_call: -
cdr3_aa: CASIGAGSQYEQYF

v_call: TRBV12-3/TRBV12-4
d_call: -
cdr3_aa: CASTGTLGTEAFF

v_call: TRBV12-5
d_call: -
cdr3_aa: CASVPRRGSYNEQFF

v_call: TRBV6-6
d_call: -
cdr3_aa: CASTSGSREQYF

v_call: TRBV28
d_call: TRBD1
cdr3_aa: CASSLDWGQGGLGGYTF

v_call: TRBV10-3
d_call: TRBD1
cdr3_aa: CAITRTGVPADTQYF

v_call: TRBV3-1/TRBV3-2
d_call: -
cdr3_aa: CASSQGMETQYF

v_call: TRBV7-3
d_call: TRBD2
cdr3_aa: CASSFTSGRIGELFF

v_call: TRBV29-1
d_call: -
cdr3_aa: CSVDKGRGGTGELFF

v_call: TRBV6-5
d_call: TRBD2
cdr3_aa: CASQSREGSYEQYF

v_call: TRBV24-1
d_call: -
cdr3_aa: CATGGSRGDGYTF

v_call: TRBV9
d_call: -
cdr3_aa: CASSVGAGSF

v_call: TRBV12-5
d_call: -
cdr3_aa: CASGLPSRSSYEQYF

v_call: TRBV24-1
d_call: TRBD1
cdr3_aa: CATSVGQSTDTQYF

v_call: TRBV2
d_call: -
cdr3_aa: CASRGGANYGYTF

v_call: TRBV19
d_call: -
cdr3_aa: CASSIGTGPYEQYF

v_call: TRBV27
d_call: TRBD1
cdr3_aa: CASRGRTGAEQYF

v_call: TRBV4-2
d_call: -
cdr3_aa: CASSPTRTGELFF

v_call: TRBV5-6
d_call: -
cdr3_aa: CASSFGGPGQPQHF

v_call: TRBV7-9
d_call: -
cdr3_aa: CASSLSMMGNTIYF

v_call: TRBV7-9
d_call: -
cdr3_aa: CASSLGQGHSPLHF

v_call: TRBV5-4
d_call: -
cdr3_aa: CASSLTGPDTEAFF

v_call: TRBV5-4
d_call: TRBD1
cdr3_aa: CASSMGQGSNQPQHF

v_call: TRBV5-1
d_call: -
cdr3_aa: CASSSSGTSSQKTQYF

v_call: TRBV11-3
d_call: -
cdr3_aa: CASSFPPPPTRTEAFF

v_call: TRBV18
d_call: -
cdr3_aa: CASSPLGASRYEQYF

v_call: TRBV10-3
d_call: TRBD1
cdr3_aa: CAIGQGDQPQHF

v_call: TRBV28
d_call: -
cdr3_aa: CASSLPGRAAEETQYF

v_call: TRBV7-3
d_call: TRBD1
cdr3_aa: CASSPDRGHKFF

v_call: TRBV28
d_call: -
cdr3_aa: CASSSLTAKGFSPLNSPLHF

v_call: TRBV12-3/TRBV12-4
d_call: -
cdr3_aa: CASSLRGGQPQHF

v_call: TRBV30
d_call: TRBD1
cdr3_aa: CAWSMDRADEQYF

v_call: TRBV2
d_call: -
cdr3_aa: CASSVGSLNTEAFF

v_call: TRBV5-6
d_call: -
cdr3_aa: CASSLVRNTEAFF